What follows are 25 T cell receptor beta chains derived from one specimen sequenced in a study of T cell clonality in common variable immunodeficiency. The repertoire was sequenced with immunoSEQ multiplex PCR; TCRdb's copy has only in-frame clones and lacks some. This sample carries 40,000 to 55,000 clones and no singletons, and 8.5% to 12% goes to the top ten. Sequencing was carried out using peripheral blood mononuclear cells. These receptors came from a person between 18 and 75 years old in good health.

This clone was detected ten times or more. Read data end 3 residues before the CDR3 end; the end is taken from the germline J gene. This chain links TRBV19 with TRBJ1-5; weak D call: TRBD1 (5 bases). Per the germline V gene, CDR1 is LNHDA and CDR2 is SQIVND (reference sequence). The CDR3 covers 15 residues. The covered CDR3 bases are TGTGCTTCTCACGATGGGGCCAGTTTCAATCAGCCC. It encodes CASHDGASFNQP. The full CDR3 reads CASHDGASFNQPQHF.

This clone was observed at least ten times. The read halts 3 residues ahead of the CDR3 end, with the missing end drawn from the germline J gene. The chain has TRBV12-3 or TRBV12-4 and TRBJ2-7; 8 bases fit TRBD1. V lost 2 bases, J lost 2 bases, and 14 bases stayed unmatched. There are 18 residues in the CDR3. The covered CDR3 bases are TGTGCCAGCAGTTTAAGTCTCGGGCAGGGGGCATCACCCTACGAG. Protein product: CASSLSLGQGASPYE. The entire CDR3 protein reads CASSLSLGQGASPYEQYF.

The table lists this clone with many counts. The read ends 3 residues shy of where the CDR3 ends; the end is completed using the germline J gene. V usage is TRBV6-1 and J usage is TRBJ2-3; 12 bases are a match to TRBD2. Germline V gene data show CDR1 as MNHNS and CDR2 as SASEGT. V lost 4 bases, J lost 3 bases, and 5 bases stayed unmatched. The CDR3 consists of 16 residues. CDR3 residues: CASSVGLAGLTDTQYF. Partial CDR3 DNA: TGTGCCAGCAGTGTGGGACTAGCGGGTCTAACAGATACG.

This clone was recorded many times. The read ends 3 residues before the CDR3 terminus; that terminus is restored from the germline J gene. The chain links TRBV7-2 to TRBJ2-2, with TRBD1 matching 7 bases. V was pared by 3 bases and J by 2 bases, with 3 bases of the junction left unmatched. The CDR3 runs to 15 residues. Germline CDR1 is SGHTA and CDR2 is FQGNSA. The CDR3 loop reads CASSLTGINTGELFF. Incomplete CDR3 DNA: TGTGCCAGCAGCTTGACAGGGATAAACACCGGGGAG.

At least ten counts were recorded for this clone. The read terminates 3 residues before the CDR3 end, so the remaining end is supplied by the germline J gene. This sample includes further DNA sequences coding for the same CDR3. The chain joins TRBV29-1 to TRBJ2-5, with D maybe TRBD1 (6 bases). This CDR3 has 13 amino acids. Trimming left V 3 bases short and J 5 bases short, with 13 bases between. Germline assignment: CDR1 SQVTM and CDR2 ANQGSEA. The CDR3 reads CSVERQGRETQYF. The DNA read from the CDR3 is TGCAGCGTTGAGCGGCAGGGGCGCGAGACC.

This clone was detected a few times. The observed sequence ends 3 residues before the CDR3 terminus, with the missing tail filled in from the germline J gene. The chain is built from TRBV5-1 and TRBJ2-5, with D uncertain. V lost 0 bases and J 5 bases, leaving 8 bases between the germline ends. The CDR3 has 13 residues. Per the germline V gene, CDR1 is SGHRS and CDR2 is YFSETQ. Here the CDR3 reads CASSLGQAETQYF. CDR3 bases read: TGCGCCAGCAGCTTGGGGCAGGCGGAGACC.

This clone was observed at least ten times. The CDR3 goes on 3 residues after the read ends, and that part is filled in from the germline J gene. This chain links TRBV14 with TRBJ2-1; TRBD2 might be the D (5 bases). Trimming removed 1 base from V and 1 base from J, with 11 bases in between. The CDR3 is 16 residues long. The V gene's germline CDR1 is SGHDN and CDR2 FVKESK. CDR3 loop: CASSQGRQTSYNEQFF. The sequenced part of the CDR3 DNA is TGTGCCAGCAGCCAAGGGAGGCAGACTTCCTACAATGAG.

This clone was seen repeatedly, ten times or more. The CDR3 end lies 3 residues beyond the end of the read and is filled in from the germline J gene. The V and J genes are TRBV20-1 and TRBJ2-1, with TRBD2 matching over 7 bases. CDR1 is DFQATT, CDR2 SNEGSKA, per germline (reference sequence). The CDR3 totals 16 residues. V lost 0 bases, J lost 4 bases, and 9 bases stayed unmatched. CDR3 in amino acids: CSARDLGGRHYNEQFF. Partial CDR3 DNA: TGCAGTGCTAGAGATCTGGGCGGGAGACATTACAATGAG.

This clone has ten or more counts. Here the CDR3 reads CASSLALSRGNEQFF. The covered CDR3 bases are TGTGCCAGCAGCTTGGCCCTCTCCCGGGGGAATGAG. This chain joins TRBV5-5 and TRBJ2-1, with a weak D call TRBD2 (6 bases). The read halts 3 residues ahead of the CDR3 end, with the missing end drawn from the germline J gene. V dropped 0 bases and J dropped 7 bases, with 14 bases sitting between them. From germline, CDR1 is SGHKS and CDR2 YYEKEE (reference sequence). CDR3 length equals 15 residues.

This clone was seen repeatedly, ten times or more. The read ends 3 residues early relative to the CDR3; the germline J gene fills the gap. The chain carries TRBV18 and TRBJ2-1; D unresolved. With 7 bases removed from V and 6 bases from J, the gap between germline ends came to 10 bases. This CDR3 region has 12 residues. Per germline, CDR1 KGHSH and CDR2 LQKENI. The sequenced part of the CDR3 DNA is TGTGCCAGCTTACCCAACTCCAATGAG. Translated, it gives CASLPNSNE. The whole CDR3 sequence is CASLPNSNEQFF.

This clone has at least ten counts. The DNA read from the CDR3 is TGCGCCAGCAGCCAAACCCGGGAGCGGGAGACC. It encodes CASSQTRERET. The complete CDR3 reads CASSQTRERETQYF. J is TRBJ2-5 and V is TRBV4-1; D possibly corresponds to TRBD2 (6 bases). The CDR3 extends 3 residues past the end of the read, so its final part is completed from the germline J gene. CDR1 MGHRA and CDR2 YSYEKL come from the germline V gene. This CDR3 region has 14 residues. Trimming took 2 bases from V and 5 from J, leaving 12 bases between them.

Only a few counts were recorded for this clone. The CDR3 extends 3 residues past the end of the read, so its final part is completed from the germline J gene. V gene TRBV19 combines with J gene TRBJ2-2; 9 positions match TRBD2. Germline values: CDR1 LNHDA, CDR2 SQIVND (reference sequence). This CDR3 has 16 residues. V dropped 3 bases and J dropped 6; count of bases not matched to a gene: 8. The CDR3 spells CASSIIAGVPSGELFF. CDR3 bases read: TGTGCCAGTAGTATTATAGCGGGAGTCCCCTCCGGGGAG.

At least ten counts were recorded for this clone. The CDR3 end falls 3 residues outside the read, so it is completed with the germline J gene. The rearrangement links TRBV2 to TRBJ1-3; 9 nucleotides line up with TRBD1. The CDR3 consists of 16 residues. Trimming at V came to 6 bases and at J to 0 bases, leaving 6 bases not matched to a gene. The germline V gene encodes CDR1 SNHLY and CDR2 FYNNEI. This CDR3 is CASRTPGQGSGNTIYF. Incomplete CDR3 DNA: TGTGCCAGCAGGACTCCGGGACAGGGCTCTGGAAACACC.

In this sample, this clone turned up many times. Read coverage stops 3 residues before the CDR3 terminus; the germline J gene supplies the remainder. This chain joins TRBV7-6 and TRBJ1-3, with D tentatively TRBD1 (6 bases). CDR3 size: 15 residues. Germline values: CDR1 SGHVS, CDR2 FNYEAQ. Trimming shortened V by 3 bases and J by 0 bases, and 9 bases separated the two germline ends. The CDR3 loop is CASSFLGGSGNTIYF. The sequenced CDR3 bases are TGTGCCAGCAGCTTTTTAGGGGGCTCTGGAAACACC.

This clone came up many times. The read ends 3 residues early relative to the CDR3; the germline J gene fills the gap. The V gene is TRBV7-9, the J gene TRBJ1-4; possibly TRBD1 for D (5 bases). CDR1 and CDR2 (germline): SEHNR, FQNEAQ (reference sequence). With 4 bases removed from V and 5 bases from J, the gap between germline ends came to 11 bases. The CDR3 covers 14 residues. The part of the CDR3 DNA that was read is TGTGCCAGCAGCTCAGGACACGGGAATGAAAAA. Amino acids: CASSSGHGNEK. The whole CDR3 is CASSSGHGNEKLFF.

This clone occurred many times. Partial CDR3 DNA: TGTGCCAGCAGTTCCTCCAGGGGGCTCATTGAAAAA. Residues: CASSSSRGLIEK. The complete CDR3 reads CASSSSRGLIEKLFF. The V call is TRBV12-3 or TRBV12-4, the J call TRBJ1-4; 8 bases line up with TRBD1. The sequenced fragment ends 3 residues before the CDR3 boundary, so the rest is inferred from the germline J gene. The CDR3 consists of 15 residues. J was trimmed by 7 bases and V by 4 bases; bases with no gene match: 8.

In its sample, this clone was seen many times. The read finishes 3 residues shy of the CDR3 end, and the germline J gene is used to complete it. The rearrangement uses TRBV20-1 and TRBJ2-7; D possibly corresponds to TRBD2 (5 bases). Trimming left V 0 bases short and J 4 bases short, with 13 bases between. The CDR3 runs to 14 residues. The germline CDR1 and CDR2 sequences are DFQATT and SNEGSKA (reference sequence). The DNA read from the CDR3 is TGCAGTGCTAGAGATCCTGAGGGCCGTTACGAG. Translating gives CSARDPEGRYE. In full, the CDR3 is CSARDPEGRYEQYF.

This clone was observed many times. The CDR3 extends 3 residues past the end of the read, so its final part is completed from the germline J gene. The gene calls are TRBV20-1 and TRBJ2-3; TRBD2 aligns across 14 bases. The germline V gene encodes CDR1 DFQATT and CDR2 SNEGSKA (reference sequence). V dropped 3 bases and J dropped 4; count of bases not matched to a gene: 6. CDR3 length: 16 residues. The CDR3 bases that were read are TGCAGTGCTAGGACTAGCGGGGGGGCCTTGCCAGATACG. This codes for CSARTSGGALPDT. The CDR3 reads in full as CSARTSGGALPDTQYF.

This clone was found many times. The read comes to an end 3 residues before the CDR3 does, leaving the germline J gene to fill in the end. The V gene is TRBV2, the J gene TRBJ1-2; 8 nucleotides match TRBD1. Germline CDR1 SNHLY, CDR2 FYNNEI. V trimming: 6 bases; J trimming: 7 bases; junction bases outside the gene matches: 7. The CDR3 totals 13 residues. Incomplete CDR3 DNA: TGTGCCAGCAGCCCGGACAGGGTGGGTGGC. It is translated as CASSPDRVGG. The whole CDR3 protein reads CASSPDRVGGYTF.

This clone was observed a few times. The read stops 3 residues short of the end of the CDR3; the missing end is completed from the germline J gene. The chain links TRBV5-1 to TRBJ1-4; TRBD1 might be the D (6 bases). CDR1 and CDR2 from the germline V gene are SGHRS and YFSETQ. V lost 0 bases to trimming and J lost 8 bases, with 17 bases between them. The CDR3 spans 16 residues. CDR3: CASSLAASQGVEKLFF. Incomplete CDR3 DNA: TGCGCCAGCAGCTTGGCGGCCTCACAGGGAGTGGAAAAA.

Ten or more counts support this clone. The read ends 3 residues before the CDR3 terminus; that terminus is restored from the germline J gene. The gene calls are TRBV20-1 and TRBJ2-3; tentative D call: TRBD1 (5 bases). CDR3 length equals 15 residues. Trimming pared 3 bases from V and 2 bases from J, leaving 15 bases between. In germline, CDR1 is DFQATT, CDR2 SNEGSKA (reference sequence). The covered CDR3 bases are TGCAGTGCTAGGGCCCCTCAGGGAATCACAGATACG. Encoded protein: CSARAPQGITDT. The complete CDR3 sequence is CSARAPQGITDTQYF.

The sample holds many counts of this clone. The CDR3 end falls 3 residues outside the read, so it is completed with the germline J gene. The chain recombines TRBV19 with TRBJ1-2; the match to TRBD1 covers 7 bases. The CDR3 loop spans 17 amino acids. The trim removed 9 bases at V and 1 base at J, leaving 17 bases unmatched. Per germline, CDR1 LNHDA and CDR2 SQIVND (reference sequence). The sequenced part of the CDR3 DNA is TGTGCCAGCTCACTAGGAGGGGGCTCTGGTTTTAACTATGGC. It is translated as CASSLGGGSGFNYG. The CDR3 reads in full as CASSLGGGSGFNYGYTF.

This clone was seen at least ten times. The read ends 3 residues early relative to the CDR3; the germline J gene fills the gap. V usage is TRBV19 and J usage is TRBJ1-6; possibly TRBD1 for D (5 bases). The CDR3 is 13 residues long. V was clipped by 10 bases and J by 8 bases, with 15 bases between them. Germline CDR1 and CDR2: LNHDA and SQIVND (reference sequence). Incomplete CDR3 DNA: TGTGCCACCCAAGGACAATGGGATTCACCC. Its translation is CATQGQWDSP. The CDR3, in full, reads CATQGQWDSPLHF.

This clone was seen repeatedly, ten times or more. The read ends 3 residues early relative to the CDR3; the germline J gene fills the gap. This rearrangement joins TRBV4-1 to TRBJ1-2; no reliable D call. This CDR3 has 15 residues. Looked up from germline, CDR1 is MGHRA and CDR2 is YSYEKL. Trimming took 0 bases from V and 2 from J, leaving 10 bases between them. The CDR3 region is CASSQDPSTNYGYTF. CDR3 DNA (partial): TGCGCCAGCAGCCAAGATCCCTCCACAAACTATGGC.

This clone was found many times. The sequenced fragment ends 3 residues before the CDR3 boundary, so the rest is inferred from the germline J gene. J is TRBJ1-1 and V is TRBV20-1, with a tentative D call TRBD1 (5 bases). CDR3 length: 12 residues. Germline lookup yields CDR1 DFQATT and CDR2 SNEGSKA (reference sequence). Trimming removed 4 bases from V and 6 bases from J, with 12 bases in between. The covered CDR3 bases are TGCAGTGCTAACTCCAGGACACCTGAA. It specifies CSANSRTPE. The full CDR3 sequence reads CSANSRTPEAFF.